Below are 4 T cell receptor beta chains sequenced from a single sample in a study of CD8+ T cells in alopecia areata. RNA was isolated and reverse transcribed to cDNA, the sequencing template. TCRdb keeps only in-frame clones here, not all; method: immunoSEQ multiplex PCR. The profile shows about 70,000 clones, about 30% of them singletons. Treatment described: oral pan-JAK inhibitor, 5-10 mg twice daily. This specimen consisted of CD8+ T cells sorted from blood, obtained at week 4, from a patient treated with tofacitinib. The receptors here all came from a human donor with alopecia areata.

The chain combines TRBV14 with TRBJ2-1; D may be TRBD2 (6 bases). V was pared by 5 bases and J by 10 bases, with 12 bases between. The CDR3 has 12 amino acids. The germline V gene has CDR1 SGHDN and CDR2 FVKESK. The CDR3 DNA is TGTGCCAGCAGCTCCAGGGAGGAAGAGCAGTTCTTC. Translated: CASSSREEEQFF.

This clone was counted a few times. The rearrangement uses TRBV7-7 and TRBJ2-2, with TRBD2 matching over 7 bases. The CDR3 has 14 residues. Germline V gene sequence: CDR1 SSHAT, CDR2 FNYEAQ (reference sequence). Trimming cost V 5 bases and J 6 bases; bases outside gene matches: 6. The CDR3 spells CASSPWTRSGELFF. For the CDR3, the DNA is TGTGCCAGCAGCCCCTGGACTAGATCCGGGGAGCTGTTTTTT. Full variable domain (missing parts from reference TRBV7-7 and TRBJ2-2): GAGVSQSPRYKVTKRGQDVTLRCDPISSHATLYWYQQALGQGPEFLTYFNYEAQPDKSGLPSDRFSAERPEGSISTLTIQRTEQRDSAMYRCASSPWTRSGELFFGEGSRLTVL.

In DNA, the CDR3 is TGCGCCAGCAGCTTAGGGGCTGAAGCTTTCTTT. This translates into CASSLGAEAFF. J is TRBJ1-1 and V is TRBV5-1; perhaps TRBD1 as D (5 bases). The CDR3 covers 11 residues. Germline values: CDR1 SGHRS, CDR2 YFSETQ. The V end lost 2 bases, the J end lost 6 bases, and 5 bases lay between the germline ends.

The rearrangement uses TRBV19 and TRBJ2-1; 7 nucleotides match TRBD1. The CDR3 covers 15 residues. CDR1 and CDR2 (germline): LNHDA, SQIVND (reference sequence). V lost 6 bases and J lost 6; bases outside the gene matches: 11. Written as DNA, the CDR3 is TGTGCCAGTAGAATCAGAGGGGGCCTGGGCAATGAGCAGTTCTTC. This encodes CASRIRGGLGNEQFF.